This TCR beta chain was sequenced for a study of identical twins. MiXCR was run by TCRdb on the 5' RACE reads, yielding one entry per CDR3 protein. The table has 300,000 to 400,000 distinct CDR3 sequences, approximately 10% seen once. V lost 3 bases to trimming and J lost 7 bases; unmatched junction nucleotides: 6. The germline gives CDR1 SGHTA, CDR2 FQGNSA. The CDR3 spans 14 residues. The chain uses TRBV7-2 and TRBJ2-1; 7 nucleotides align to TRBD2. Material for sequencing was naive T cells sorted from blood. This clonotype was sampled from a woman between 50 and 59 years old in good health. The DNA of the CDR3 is TGTGCCAGCAGCTTTGGGACTAACTTTAATGAGCAGTTCTTC. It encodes CASSFGTNFNEQFF.